One and the same sample provided the 5 T cell receptor beta chains below, sequenced in a study of identical twins (dated by TCRdb to about 2016). Libraries were made using 5' RACE. The listed sequencing device is Illumina HiSeq 2000. The public reads were quality trimmed at Q25 with fastp and then assembled into clones with MiXCR by TCRdb, keeping productive beta chains. Merged by CDR3 protein, the rows form single entries marked with the most common genes and DNA. The sample includes over 500,000 distinct CDR3 sequences, with 22% observed a single time. The ten largest make up about 0.91% of the sample. The sample was also reused in another study, on T cells expressing NK-cell markers.

The sequenced sample consisted of CD4+ T cells sorted from blood. These receptors came from a young woman in good health.

The rearrangement links TRBV29-1 to TRBJ1-1; D unclear. The CDR3 is 13 amino acids. Looked up from germline, CDR1 is SQVTM and CDR2 is ANQGSEA. V was pared by 5 bases and J by 1 base, with 11 bases between. CDR3 coding DNA: TGCAGCGTTAGGTCGAGCCCGAACACTGAAGCTTTCTTT. It is translated as CSVRSSPNTEAFF.

This clonotype was counted a few times. The chain carries TRBV5-1 and TRBJ2-3; 9 positions agree with TRBD2. The CDR3 spans 15 residues. V was clipped by 0 bases and J by 2 bases; unmatched bases: 1. Germline V gene sequence: CDR1 SGHRS, CDR2 YFSETQ. The CDR3 protein is CASSLASGVTDTQYF. CDR3 bases: TGCGCCAGCAGCTTGGCTAGCGGGGTCACAGATACGCAGTATTTT.

Only a few counts were recorded for this clonotype. V and J are TRBV3-1 and TRBJ2-3; the match to TRBD2 covers 11 bases. The V gene end was trimmed by 5 bases and the J gene end by 1 base; junction bases not matched to a gene: 5. This CDR3 region has 16 residues. Germline V lookup: CDR1 LGHDT, CDR2 YNNKEL (reference sequence). This chain's CDR3 is CASSSLLAGGTDTQYF. In DNA form, the CDR3 reads TGTGCCAGCAGCTCGCTACTAGCGGGGGGCACAGATACGCAGTATTTT.

This clonotype showed up just a few times. This chain's CDR3 is CASSRLAGANSNNEQFF. The CDR3 nucleotides are TGCGCCAGCAGCAGGCTAGCGGGGGCCAATTCTAACAATGAGCAGTTCTTC. The J gene is TRBJ2-1, the V gene TRBV5-1; 10 positions agree with TRBD2. The CDR3 is 17 amino acids. In germline, CDR1 is SGHRS, CDR2 YFSETQ. Trimming removed 4 bases from V and 5 bases from J; junction bases left unmatched: 12.

This clonotype turned up a few times. This chain uses TRBV5-1 with TRBJ2-1, with a tentative D call TRBD1 (6 bases). V dropped 4 bases and J dropped 4 bases, with 27 bases sitting between them. Per germline, CDR1 SGHRS and CDR2 YFSETQ. There are 19 residues in the CDR3. CDR3 nucleotides: TGCGCCAGCAGCACGTCTCAGGGGCGCCGGGACACTGGTTACAATGAGCAGTTCTTC. Protein product: CASSTSQGRRDTGYNEQFF. The complete variable domain, with remaining parts taken from reference TRBV5-1 and TRBJ2-1, reads KAGVTQTPRYLIKTRGQQVTLSCSPISGHRSVSWYQQTPGQGLQFLFEYFSETQRNKGNFPGRFSGRQFSNSRSEMNVSTLELGDSALYLCASSTSQGRRDTGYNEQFFGPGTRLTVL.